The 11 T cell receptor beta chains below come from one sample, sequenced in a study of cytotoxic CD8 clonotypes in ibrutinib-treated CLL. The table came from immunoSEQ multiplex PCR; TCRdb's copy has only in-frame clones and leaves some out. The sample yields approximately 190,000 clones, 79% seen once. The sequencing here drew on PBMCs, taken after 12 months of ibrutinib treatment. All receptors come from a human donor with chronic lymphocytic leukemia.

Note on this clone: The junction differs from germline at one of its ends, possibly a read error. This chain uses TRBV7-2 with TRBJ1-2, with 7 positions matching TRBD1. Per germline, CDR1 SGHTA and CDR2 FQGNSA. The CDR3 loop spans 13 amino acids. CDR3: CASSPTTGQVVHF. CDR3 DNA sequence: TGTGCCAGCAGTCCAACCACCGGACAGGTTGTCCACTTC.

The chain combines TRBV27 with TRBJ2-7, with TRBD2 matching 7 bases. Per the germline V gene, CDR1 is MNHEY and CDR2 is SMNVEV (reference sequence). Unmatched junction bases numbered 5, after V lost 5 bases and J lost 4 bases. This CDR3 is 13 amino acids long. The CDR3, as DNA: TGTGCCAGCAGTACGGGGGGTGGGTACGAGCAGTACTTC. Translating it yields CASSTGGGYEQYF.

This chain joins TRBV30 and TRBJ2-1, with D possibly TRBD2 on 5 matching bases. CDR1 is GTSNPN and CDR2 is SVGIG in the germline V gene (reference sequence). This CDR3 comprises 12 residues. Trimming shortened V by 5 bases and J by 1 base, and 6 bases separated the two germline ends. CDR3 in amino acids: CAWGSSYNEQFF. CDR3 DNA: TGTGCCTGGGGGAGTTCCTACAATGAGCAGTTCTTC.

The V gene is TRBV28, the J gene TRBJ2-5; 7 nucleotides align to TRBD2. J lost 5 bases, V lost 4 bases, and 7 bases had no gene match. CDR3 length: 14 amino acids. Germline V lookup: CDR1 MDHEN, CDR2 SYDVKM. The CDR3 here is CASSWEREGETQYF. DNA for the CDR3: TGTGCCAGCAGTTGGGAGCGGGAAGGGGAGACCCAGTACTTC. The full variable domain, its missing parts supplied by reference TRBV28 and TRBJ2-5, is DVKVTQSSRYLVKRTGEKVFLECVQDMDHENMFWYRQDPGLGLRLIYFSYDVKMKEKGDIPEGYSVSREKKERFSLILESASTNQTSMYLCASSWEREGETQYFGPGTRLLVL.

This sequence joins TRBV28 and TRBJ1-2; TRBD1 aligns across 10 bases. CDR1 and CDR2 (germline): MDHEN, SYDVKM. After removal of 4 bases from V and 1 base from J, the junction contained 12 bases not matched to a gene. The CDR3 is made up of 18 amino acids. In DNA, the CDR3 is TGTGCCAGCAGTTGGTATCCCTCCGGGACAGGGGTTAACTATGGCTACACCTTC. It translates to CASSWYPSGTGVNYGYTF.

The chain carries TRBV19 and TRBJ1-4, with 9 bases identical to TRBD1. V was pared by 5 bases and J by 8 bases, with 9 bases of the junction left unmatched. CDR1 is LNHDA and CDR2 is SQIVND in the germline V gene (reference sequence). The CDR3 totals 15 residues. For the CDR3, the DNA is TGTGCCAGTAGTGCCTCCGGGACAGGGAGGGAAAAACTGTTTTTT. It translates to CASSASGTGREKLFF.

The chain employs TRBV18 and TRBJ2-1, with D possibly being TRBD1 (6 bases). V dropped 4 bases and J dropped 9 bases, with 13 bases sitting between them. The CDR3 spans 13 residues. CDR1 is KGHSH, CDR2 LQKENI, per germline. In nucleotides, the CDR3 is TGTGCCAGCTCACAACACAGGGATACTGAGCAGTTCTTC. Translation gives CASSQHRDTEQFF.

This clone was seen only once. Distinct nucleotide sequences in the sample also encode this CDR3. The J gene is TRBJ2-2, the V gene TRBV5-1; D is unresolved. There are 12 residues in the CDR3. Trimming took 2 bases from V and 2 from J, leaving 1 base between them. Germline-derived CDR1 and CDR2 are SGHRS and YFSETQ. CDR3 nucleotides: TGCGCCAGCAGCTTAAACACCGGGGAGCTGTTTTTT. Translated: CASSLNTGELFF.

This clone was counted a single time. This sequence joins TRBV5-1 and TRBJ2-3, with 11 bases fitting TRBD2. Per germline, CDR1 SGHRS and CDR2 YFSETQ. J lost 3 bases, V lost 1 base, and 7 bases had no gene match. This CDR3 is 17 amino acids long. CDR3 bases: TGCGCCAGCAGCTTGTCCATAGCGGGGGGGCTGACAGATACGCAGTATTTT. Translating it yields CASSLSIAGGLTDTQYF.

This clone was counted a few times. CDR3 nucleotides: TGCGCCAGCAGCCAAGCTCAACAGGGAGCCTACGAGCAGTACTTC. Protein: CASSQAQQGAYEQYF. This chain links TRBV4-1 with TRBJ2-7; tentative D call: TRBD1 (6 bases). The CDR3 runs to 15 residues. The germline CDR1 and CDR2 sequences are MGHRA and YSYEKL. V was pared by 1 base and J by 2 bases, with 12 bases between.

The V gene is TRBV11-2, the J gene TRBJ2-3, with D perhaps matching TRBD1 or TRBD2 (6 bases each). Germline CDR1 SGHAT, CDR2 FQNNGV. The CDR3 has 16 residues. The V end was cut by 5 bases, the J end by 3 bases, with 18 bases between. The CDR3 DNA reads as TGTGCCAGCAGCGACTCGGGGGCCCGTATTACAGATACGCAGTATTTT. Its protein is CASSDSGARITDTQYF.